This T cell receptor (beta chain) was sequenced during a study of blood T cell repertoires in COVID-19. Using immunoSEQ multiplex PCR, the repertoire was profiled, and TCRdb retains in-frame clones only, with some absent. The data hold 150,000 to 250,000 clones, with about 76% observed a single time. Enrolment of Seattle patients took place during active infection, and they were followed longitudinally. This receptor was identified in a woman aged 40-49 years with COVID-19, enrolled during active disease. The specimen sequenced was peripheral blood.

The CDR3, as DNA: TGTGCCAGCAGTTTATGGCAGGGGGTAGTGACCGGGGAGCTGTTTTTT. Its protein is CASSLWQGVVTGELFF. The J gene is TRBJ2-2, the V gene TRBV27; 7 positions agree with TRBD1. Germline V gene lookup returns CDR1 MNHEY and CDR2 SMNVEV (reference sequence). J was trimmed by 5 bases and V by 1 base; bases with no gene match: 7. The CDR3 is made up of 16 amino acids.